This T cell receptor (beta chain) is drawn from a study of blood T cell repertoires in COVID-19. Study information: Material from acute and convalescent COVID-19 was sourced from the United States, Italy and Spain. T cells, B-cell-depleted T cells, or PBMCs supplied cDNA or gDNA.

Germline CDR1 KGHDR, CDR2 SFDVKD. The V end was cut by 8 bases, the J end by 3 bases, with 10 bases between. This CDR3 spans 13 amino acids. Authors' data handling: From reference gene primer amplification, estimates of nucleated cell counts were derived. Assay: immunoSEQ multiplex PCR; the TCRdb copy retains only in-frame clones and omits some. The V and J calls and clone size are taken from that table; D and trimming were inferred from the DNA. The sample consists of about 220,000 clones, roughly 85% of them appearing once. Sequencing was done on a sample of peripheral blood. The chain employs TRBV24-1 and TRBJ2-1; D perhaps matches TRBD2 (6 bases). The receptor was derived from an elderly woman with acute or convalescent COVID-19. This chain's CDR3 is CATMLSGYNEQFF. In DNA, the CDR3 is TGTGCCACCATGCTTAGCGGCTACAATGAGCAGTTCTTC.